This T cell receptor (beta chain) originates from a study of shared clonotypes between healthy human individuals. Study information: Donor composition was two women and three men, aged 18 to 49. Three CD4 naive, three CD4 memory, two CD8 naive and one CD8 memory plate were used per donor. Overall study results and limits: Estimated richness values were generally larger in naive subsets than in memory subsets.

Data came from immunoSEQ multiplex PCR; TCRdb stores just in-frame clones and leaves some out. The sample contains 1.6 million or so clones, approximately 98.5% of which appear only once. Concerning this clone: The antigen is unknown.

Every donor was a Caucasian adult from Nashville, Tennessee. The CDR3 length is 14 residues. Per the germline V gene, CDR1 is LNHNV and CDR2 is YYDKDF (reference sequence). Trimming at V came to 7 bases and at J to 8 bases, leaving 10 bases not matched to a gene. Material for sequencing was naive CD4+ T cells sorted from blood. Subset meaning: CD45RA+ positively selected. The clonotype comes from a man aged 30 to 39 in good health. The J gene is TRBJ2-1, the V gene TRBV15; TRBD2 aligns across 8 bases. CDR3 amino acids: CATKRESLGDEQFF. The CDR3 coding sequence is TGTGCCACCAAGCGGGAGAGTCTGGGCGATGAGCAGTTCTTC.